This record looks at one T cell receptor beta chain sequence and its context. Its antigen is unknown. This sample is drawn from a study of response to subunit inactivated influenza vaccine. CDR1 is SGDLS and CDR2 is YYNGEE in the germline V gene. The CDR3 has 14 residues. V was pared by 4 bases and J by 3 bases, with 4 bases of the junction left unmatched. TCRdb re-called the RT-PCR reads through MiXCR, storing one row per CDR3 protein. The sample yields around 250,000 distinct CDR3 sequences, 12% seen once. Overall study results and limits: Authors proposed each seasonal influenza vaccination draws in few new T cells.

The source material was non-naive T cells sorted from PBMCs, sampled roughly 2 weeks before vaccination. This clonotype originated in a man in his fifties who received an inactivated influenza vaccine. The genes are TRBV9 and TRBJ2-5, with 9 bases that match TRBD1. The CDR3 sequence: CASSTGQGKETQYF. The CDR3 DNA reads as TGTGCCAGCAGCACAGGACAGGGGAAAGAGACCCAGTACTTC.